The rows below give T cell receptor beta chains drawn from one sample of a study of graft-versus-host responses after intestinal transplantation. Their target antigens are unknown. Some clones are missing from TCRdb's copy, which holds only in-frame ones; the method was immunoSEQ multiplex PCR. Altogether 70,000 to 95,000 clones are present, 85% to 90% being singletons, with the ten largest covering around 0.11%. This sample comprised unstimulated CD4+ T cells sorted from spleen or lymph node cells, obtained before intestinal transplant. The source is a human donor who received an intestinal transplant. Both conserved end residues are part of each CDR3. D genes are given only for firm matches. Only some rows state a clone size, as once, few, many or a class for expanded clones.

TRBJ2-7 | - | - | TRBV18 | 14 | CASSPQTGYVEQYF | TGTGCCAGCTCACCTCAGACTGGTTACGTGGAGCAGTACTTC
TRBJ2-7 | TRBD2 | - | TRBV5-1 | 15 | CASSWETSGAYEQYF | TGCGCCAGCAGCTGGGAGACTAGCGGGGCATACGAGCAGTACTTC
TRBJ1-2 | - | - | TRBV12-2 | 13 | CASLADRAGGYTF | TGTGCAAGTCTAGCCGACAGGGCGGGTGGCTACACCTTC
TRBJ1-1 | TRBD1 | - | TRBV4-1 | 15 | CASSHPGQTNLRAFF | TGCGCCAGCAGCCACCCGGGACAGACAAATCTAAGGGCTTTCTTT
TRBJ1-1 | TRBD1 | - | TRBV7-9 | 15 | CASSLARTGVTEAFF | TGTGCCAGCAGCTTAGCGCGAACAGGGGTAACTGAAGCTTTCTTT
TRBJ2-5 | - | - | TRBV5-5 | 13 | CASSFQGIETQYF | TGTGCCAGCAGCTTTCAGGGGATAGAGACCCAGTACTTC
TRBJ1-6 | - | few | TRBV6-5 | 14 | CASSSEGRQSPLHF | TGTGCCAGCAGTTCAGAGGGTCGGCAATCACCCCTCCACTTT
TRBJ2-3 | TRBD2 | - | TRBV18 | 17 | CASSPPFPGGTTDTQYF | TGTGCCAGCTCACCACCTTTTCCCGGGGGGACCACAGATACGCAGTATTTT
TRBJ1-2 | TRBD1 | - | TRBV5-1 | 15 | CASSLDAVGQGPSAF | TGCGCCAGCAGCTTGGATGCCGTTGGACAGGGCCCCTCTGCCTTC
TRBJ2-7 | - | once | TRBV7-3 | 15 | CASSPEPGHTYEQYF | TGTGCCAGCAGCCCGGAGCCGGGACACACCTACGAGCAGTACTTC
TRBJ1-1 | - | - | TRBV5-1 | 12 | CASSPTGAEAFF | TGCGCCAGCAGCCCCACGGGTGCTGAAGCTTTCTTT
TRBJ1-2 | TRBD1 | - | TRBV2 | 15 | CASRRDRGLNYGYTF | TGTGCCAGCAGGAGGGACAGGGGGCTCAACTATGGCTACACCTTC
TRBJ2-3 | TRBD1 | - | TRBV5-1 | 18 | CASSLGDRPKTSTDTQYF | TGCGCCAGCAGCTTGGGGGACAGGCCAAAAACTAGCACAGATACGCAGTATTTT
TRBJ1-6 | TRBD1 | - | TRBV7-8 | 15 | CASSWDRVGVSPLHF | TGTGCCAGCAGCTGGGACAGGGTTGGGGTATCACCCCTCCACTTT
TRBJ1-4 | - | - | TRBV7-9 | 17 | CASSRQGGGLKNEKLFF | TGTGCCAGCAGCCGTCAAGGCGGGGGACTGAAGAATGAAAAACTGTTTTTT
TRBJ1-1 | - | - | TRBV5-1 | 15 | CASSAGSPGAPGAFF | TGCGCCAGCAGCGCTGGCTCCCCAGGTGCGCCTGGAGCTTTCTTT
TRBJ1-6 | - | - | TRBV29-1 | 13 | CSVSRGVGSPLHF | TGCAGCGTTTCCCGGGGAGTGGGTTCACCCCTCCACTTT
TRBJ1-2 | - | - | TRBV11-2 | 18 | CASSFGDWAVSMNYGYTF | TGTGCCAGCAGCTTCGGGGACTGGGCAGTTTCGATGAACTATGGCTACACCTTC
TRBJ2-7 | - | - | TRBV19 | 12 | CASSILGSEQYF | TGTGCCAGTAGTATACTAGGGAGCGAGCAGTACTTC
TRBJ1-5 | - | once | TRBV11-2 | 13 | CASSLGGAQPQHF | TGTGCCAGCAGCTTAGGTGGGGCTCAGCCCCAGCATTTT
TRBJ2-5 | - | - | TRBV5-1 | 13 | CASNPPGRETQYF | TGCGCCAGCAACCCACCGGGTAGGGAGACCCAGTACTTC
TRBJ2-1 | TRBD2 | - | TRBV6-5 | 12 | CASSYGAGGWFF | TGTGCCAGCAGTTACGGCGCGGGGGGGTGGTTCTTC
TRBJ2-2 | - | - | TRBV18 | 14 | CASSPGRDTGELFF | TGTGCCAGCTCACCGGGCAGGGACACCGGGGAGCTGTTTTTT
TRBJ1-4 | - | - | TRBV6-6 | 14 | CASSTQEANEKLFF | TGTGCCAGCAGTACCCAAGAGGCTAATGAAAAACTGTTTTTT
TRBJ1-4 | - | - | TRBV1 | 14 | CTSSQEGPKEKLFF | TGCACCAGCAGCCAGGAGGGTCCCAAAGAAAAACTGTTTTTT
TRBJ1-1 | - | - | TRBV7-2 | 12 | CASSLSPTEAFF | TGTGCCAGCAGCTTAAGCCCCACTGAAGCTTTCTTT
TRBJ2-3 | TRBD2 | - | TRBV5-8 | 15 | CASSSGGPLGDTQYF | TGTGCCAGTTCGAGCGGGGGGCCCCTAGGGGATACGCAGTATTTT
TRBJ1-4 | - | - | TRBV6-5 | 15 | CASSPSPGTNEKLFF | TGTGCCAGCAGCCCATCGCCGGGGACTAATGAAAAACTGTTTTTT
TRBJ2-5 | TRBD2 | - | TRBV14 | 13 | CASSLAGGETQYF | TGTGCCAGCAGCCTCGCCGGGGGGGAGACCCAGTACTTC
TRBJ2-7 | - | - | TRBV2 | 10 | CASSVYEQYF | TGTGCCAGCAGCGTCTACGAGCAGTACTTC
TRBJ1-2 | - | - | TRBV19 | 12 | CASTLTNRGYTF | TGTGCCAGTACCCTAACCAACCGTGGCTACACCTTC
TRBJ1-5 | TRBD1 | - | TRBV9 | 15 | CASSATGISNQPQHF | TGTGCCAGCAGCGCGACAGGGATTAGCAATCAGCCCCAGCATTTT
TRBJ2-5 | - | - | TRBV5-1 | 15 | CASSPGGTGQETQYF | TGCGCCAGCAGCCCGGGAGGGACAGGGCAAGAGACCCAGTACTTC
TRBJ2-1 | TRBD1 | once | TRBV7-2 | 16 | CASSLQDRGLYNEQFF | TGTGCCAGCAGCTTACAGGACAGGGGGCTATACAATGAGCAGTTCTTC
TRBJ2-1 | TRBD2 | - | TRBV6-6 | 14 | CASSPGASGGAEFF | TGTGCCAGCAGTCCTGGAGCTAGCGGGGGGGCCGAGTTCTTC
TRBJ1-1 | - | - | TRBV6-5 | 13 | CASSYRPDSEAFF | TGTGCCAGCAGTTACAGACCCGACAGTGAAGCTTTCTTT
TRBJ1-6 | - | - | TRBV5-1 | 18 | CASSHTTGGGDDNSPLHF | TGCGCCAGCAGCCATACGACAGGTGGGGGGGATGATAATTCACCCCTCCACTTT
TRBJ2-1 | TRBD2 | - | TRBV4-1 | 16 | CASSQEVIAGYNEQFF | TGCGCCAGCAGCCAAGAGGTAATAGCGGGGTACAATGAGCAGTTCTTC
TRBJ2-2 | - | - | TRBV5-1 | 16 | CASTPTGTAVSGELFF | TGCGCCAGCACCCCTACCGGGACTGCAGTCTCCGGGGAGCTGTTTTTT
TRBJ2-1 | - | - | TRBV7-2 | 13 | CASSRPGDNEQFF | TGTGCCAGCAGCCGCCCCGGGGACAATGAGCAGTTCTTC
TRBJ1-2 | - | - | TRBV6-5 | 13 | CASSYEGVRGYTF | TGTGCCAGCAGTTACGAAGGGGTAAGAGGCTACACCTTC
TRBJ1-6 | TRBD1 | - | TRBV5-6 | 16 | CASSPLNQGGGSPLHF | TGTGCCAGCAGCCCCCTGAATCAGGGGGGTGGTTCACCCCTCCACTTT
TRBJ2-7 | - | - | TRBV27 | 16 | CASSLWGLQGPYEQYF | TGTGCCAGCAGTTTATGGGGACTCCAGGGTCCCTACGAGCAGTACTTC
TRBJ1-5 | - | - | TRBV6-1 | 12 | CASTPGDQPQHF | TGTGCCAGCACCCCAGGGGACCAGCCCCAGCATTTT
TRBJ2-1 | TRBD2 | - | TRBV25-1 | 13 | CASRLAGGNEQFF | TGTGCCAGCAGACTAGCGGGGGGCAATGAGCAGTTCTTC
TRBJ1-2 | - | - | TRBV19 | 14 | CASSPSLRVRGYTF | TGTGCCAGTAGTCCAAGCCTCAGGGTGAGGGGCTACACCTTC
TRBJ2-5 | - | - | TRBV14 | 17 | CASSQDSRRGLQETQYF | TGTGCCAGCAGCCAAGATAGCCGCAGGGGCCTACAAGAGACCCAGTACTTC
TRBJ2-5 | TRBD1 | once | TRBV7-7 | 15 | CASNLWTGAGETQYF | TGTGCTAGCAACCTATGGACAGGGGCTGGGGAGACCCAGTACTTC
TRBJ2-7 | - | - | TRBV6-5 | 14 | CASREGETSGEQYF | TGTGCCAGCAGAGAAGGGGAAACCTCGGGCGAGCAGTACTTC
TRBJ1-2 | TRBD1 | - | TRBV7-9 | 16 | CASSLAGQGDLYGYTF | TGTGCCAGCAGCTTAGCGGGACAGGGAGACCTCTATGGCTACACCTTC
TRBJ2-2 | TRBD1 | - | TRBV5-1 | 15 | CASNYRGRDTGELFF | TGCGCCAGCAATTACAGGGGTCGGGACACCGGGGAGCTGTTTTTT
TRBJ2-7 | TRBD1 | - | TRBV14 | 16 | CASSQLRGTGTYEQYF | TGTGCCAGCAGCCAGCTCCGGGGGACAGGGACCTACGAGCAGTACTTC
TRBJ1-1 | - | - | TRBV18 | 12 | CASSPRGGEAFF | TGTGCCAGCTCACCACGCGGGGGTGAAGCTTTCTTT
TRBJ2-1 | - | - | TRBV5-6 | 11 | CASSRTTEQFF | TGTGCCAGCAGCCGAACAACAGAGCAGTTCTTC
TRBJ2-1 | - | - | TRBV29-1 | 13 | CSTEGFSYNEQFF | TGCAGCACAGAGGGTTTCTCCTACAATGAGCAGTTCTTC
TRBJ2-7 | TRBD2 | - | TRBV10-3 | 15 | CAISRTSGGVDEQYF | TGTGCCATCAGCCGAACTAGCGGGGGAGTCGACGAGCAGTACTTC
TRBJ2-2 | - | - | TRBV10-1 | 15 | CASSLVQGGAGELFF | TGCGCCAGCAGTTTGGTCCAGGGTGGGGCCGGGGAGCTGTTTTTT
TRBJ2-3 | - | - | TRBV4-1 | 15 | CASSQLGPGADTQYF | TGCGCCAGCAGCCAACTCGGTCCGGGAGCAGATACGCAGTATTTT
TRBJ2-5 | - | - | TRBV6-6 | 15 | CASSWNRALLETQYF | TGTGCCAGCAGTTGGAACAGGGCCCTACTCGAGACCCAGTACTTC